This section outlines one T cell receptor beta chain sequence together with its context. Its antigen is currently unknown. This specimen belongs to a study of shared clonotypes between healthy human individuals. Study summary: Aged between 18 and 49, the donors were a couple of women and a few men.

Method: immunoSEQ multiplex PCR; TCRdb's copy keeps in-frame clones and lacks some. The profile shows roughly 770,000 clones, 90% to 98% of them singletons. Germline V CDR1 and CDR2: SQVTM, ANQGSEA. Trimming left V 4 bases short and J 6 bases short, with 9 bases between. This CDR3 is built from 12 residues. Study-level points and caveats: Memory subsets generally showed lower estimated richness than naive subsets.

CD45RO-negative cells were positively selected for CCR7, leaving out terminally differentiated effector memory CD45RA+ cells. The TCR was taken from a man aged 25-45 years in good health. V gene TRBV29-1 combines with J gene TRBJ2-2, with D perhaps TRBD2 (6 bases). The sample taken for sequencing was naive CD8+ T cells sorted from blood. The CDR3 here is CSVVGEAGELFF. The DNA for the CDR3 is TGCAGCGTTGTAGGGGAGGCCGGGGAGCTGTTTTTT.